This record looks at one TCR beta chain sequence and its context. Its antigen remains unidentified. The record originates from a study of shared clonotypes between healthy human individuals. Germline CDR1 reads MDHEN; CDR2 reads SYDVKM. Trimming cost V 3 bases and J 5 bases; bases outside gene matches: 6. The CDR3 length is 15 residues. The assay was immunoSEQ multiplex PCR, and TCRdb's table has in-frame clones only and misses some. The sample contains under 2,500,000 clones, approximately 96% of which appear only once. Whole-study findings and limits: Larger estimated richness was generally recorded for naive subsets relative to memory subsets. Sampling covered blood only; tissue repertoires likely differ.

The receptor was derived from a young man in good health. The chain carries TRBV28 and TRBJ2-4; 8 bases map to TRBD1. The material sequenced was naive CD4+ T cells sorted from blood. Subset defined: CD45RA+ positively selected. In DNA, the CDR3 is TGTGCCAGCAGTTTGGCAGGGGGCCAAGAAAACATTCAGTACTTC. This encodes CASSLAGGQENIQYF.